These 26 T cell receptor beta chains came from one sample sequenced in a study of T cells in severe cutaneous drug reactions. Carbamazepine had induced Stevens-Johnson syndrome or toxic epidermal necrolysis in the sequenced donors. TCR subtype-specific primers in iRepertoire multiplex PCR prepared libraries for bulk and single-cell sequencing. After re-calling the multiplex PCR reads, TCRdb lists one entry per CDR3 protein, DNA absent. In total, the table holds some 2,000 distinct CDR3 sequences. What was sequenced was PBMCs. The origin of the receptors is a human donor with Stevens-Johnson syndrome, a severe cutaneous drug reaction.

CDR3 sequence reads: CASSTLVAGGSYNEQFF. The chain has TRBV7-6 and TRBJ2-1; lacking DNA, the TRBD2 call made by TCRdb goes unchecked. Looked up from germline, CDR1 is SGHVS and CDR2 is FNYEAQ. The CDR3 totals 17 residues.

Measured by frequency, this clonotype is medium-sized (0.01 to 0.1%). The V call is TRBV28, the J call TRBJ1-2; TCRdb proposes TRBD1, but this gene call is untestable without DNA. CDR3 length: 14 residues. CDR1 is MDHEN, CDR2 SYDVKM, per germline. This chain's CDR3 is CASSLTRTAYGYTF.

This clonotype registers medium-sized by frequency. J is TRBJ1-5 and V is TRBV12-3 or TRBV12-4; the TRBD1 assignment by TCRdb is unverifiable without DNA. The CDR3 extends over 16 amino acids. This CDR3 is CASSSRGQAANQPQHF.

This CDR3 reads CASSLSGDPGNTIYF. This rearrangement joins TRBV12-3 or TRBV12-4 to TRBJ1-3. CDR3 length: 15 residues.

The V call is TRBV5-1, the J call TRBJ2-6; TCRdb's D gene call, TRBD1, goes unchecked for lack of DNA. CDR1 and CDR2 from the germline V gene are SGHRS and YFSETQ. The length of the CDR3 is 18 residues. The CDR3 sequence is CASSPDRFSRSGANVLTF.

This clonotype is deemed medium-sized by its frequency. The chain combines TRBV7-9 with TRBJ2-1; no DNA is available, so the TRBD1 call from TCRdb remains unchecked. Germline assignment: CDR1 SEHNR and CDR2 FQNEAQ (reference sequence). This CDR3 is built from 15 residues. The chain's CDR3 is CASSLGQGRFHEQFF.

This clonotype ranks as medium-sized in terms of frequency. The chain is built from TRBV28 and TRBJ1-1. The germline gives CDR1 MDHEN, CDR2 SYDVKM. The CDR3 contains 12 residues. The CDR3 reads CASSQLNTEAFF. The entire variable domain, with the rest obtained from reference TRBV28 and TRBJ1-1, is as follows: DVKVTQSSRYLVKRTGEKVFLECVQDMDHENMFWYRQDPGLGLRLIYFSYDVKMKEKGDIPEGYSVSREKKERFSLILESASTNQTSMYLCASSQLNTEAFFGQGTRLTVV.

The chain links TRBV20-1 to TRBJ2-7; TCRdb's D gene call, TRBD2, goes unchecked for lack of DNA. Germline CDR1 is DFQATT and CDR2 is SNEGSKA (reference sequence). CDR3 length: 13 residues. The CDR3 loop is CSALAGSSYEQYF.

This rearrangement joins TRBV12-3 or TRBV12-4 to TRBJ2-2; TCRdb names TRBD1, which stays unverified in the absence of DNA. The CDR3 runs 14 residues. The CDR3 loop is CASSSGTHTGELFF.

This chain's CDR3 is CASSLPRVYEQYF. This chain links TRBV7-2 with TRBJ2-7; TCRdb indicates TRBD1, and absent DNA this call remains unverified. The CDR3 is 13 residues long. In germline, CDR1 is SGHTA, CDR2 FQGNSA.

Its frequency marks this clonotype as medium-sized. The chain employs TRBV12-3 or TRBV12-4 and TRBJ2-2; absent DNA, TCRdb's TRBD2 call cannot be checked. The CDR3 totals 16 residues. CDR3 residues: CASSPSSGRRTGELFF.

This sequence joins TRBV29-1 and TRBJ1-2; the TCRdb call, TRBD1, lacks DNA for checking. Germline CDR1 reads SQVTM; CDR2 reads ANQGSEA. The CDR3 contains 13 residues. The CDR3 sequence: CSASPGANYGYTF.

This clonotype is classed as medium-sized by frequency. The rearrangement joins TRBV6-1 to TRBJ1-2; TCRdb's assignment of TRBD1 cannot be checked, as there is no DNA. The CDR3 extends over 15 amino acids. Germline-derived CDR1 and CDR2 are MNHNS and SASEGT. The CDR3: CASSTDREKGYGYTF.

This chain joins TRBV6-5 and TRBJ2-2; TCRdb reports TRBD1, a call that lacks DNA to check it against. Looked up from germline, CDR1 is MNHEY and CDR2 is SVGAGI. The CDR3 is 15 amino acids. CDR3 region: CASSYSTGGGGELFF.

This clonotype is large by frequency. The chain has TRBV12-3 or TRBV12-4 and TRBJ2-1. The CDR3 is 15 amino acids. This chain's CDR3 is CASSFRLSSYNEQFF.

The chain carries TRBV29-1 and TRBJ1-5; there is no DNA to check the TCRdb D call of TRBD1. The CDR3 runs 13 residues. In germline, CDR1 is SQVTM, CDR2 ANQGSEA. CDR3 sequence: CSVGTGHDQPQRF.

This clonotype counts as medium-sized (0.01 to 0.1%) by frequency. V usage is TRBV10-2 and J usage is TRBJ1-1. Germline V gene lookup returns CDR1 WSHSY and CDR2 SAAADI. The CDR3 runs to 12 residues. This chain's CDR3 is CASRIGGTEAFF.

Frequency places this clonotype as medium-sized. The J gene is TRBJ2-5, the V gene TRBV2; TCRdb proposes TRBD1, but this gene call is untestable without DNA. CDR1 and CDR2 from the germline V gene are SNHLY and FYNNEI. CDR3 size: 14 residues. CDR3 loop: CASLTELIQETQYF.

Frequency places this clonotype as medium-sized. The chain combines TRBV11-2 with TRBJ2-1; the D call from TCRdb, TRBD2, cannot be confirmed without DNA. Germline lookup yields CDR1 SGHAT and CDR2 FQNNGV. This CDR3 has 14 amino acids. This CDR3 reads CASGSGIRDNEQFF.

This CDR3 is CSARKGPTNTEAFF. The rearrangement links TRBV20-1 to TRBJ1-1; lacking DNA, the TRBD1 call made by TCRdb goes unchecked. Germline lookup yields CDR1 DFQATT and CDR2 SNEGSKA (reference sequence). The CDR3 has 14 residues.

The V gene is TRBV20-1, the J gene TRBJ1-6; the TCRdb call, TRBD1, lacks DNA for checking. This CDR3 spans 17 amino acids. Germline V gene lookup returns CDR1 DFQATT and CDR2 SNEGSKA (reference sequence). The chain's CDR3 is CSARETGASLINSPLHF.

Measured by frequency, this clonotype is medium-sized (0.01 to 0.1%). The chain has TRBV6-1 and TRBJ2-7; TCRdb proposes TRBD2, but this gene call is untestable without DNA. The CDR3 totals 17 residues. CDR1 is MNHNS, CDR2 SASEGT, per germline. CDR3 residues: CASSESEALAGNYEQYF.

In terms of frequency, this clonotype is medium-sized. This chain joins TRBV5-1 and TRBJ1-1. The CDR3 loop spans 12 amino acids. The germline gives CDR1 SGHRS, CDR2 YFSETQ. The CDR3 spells CASSLGAREAFF.

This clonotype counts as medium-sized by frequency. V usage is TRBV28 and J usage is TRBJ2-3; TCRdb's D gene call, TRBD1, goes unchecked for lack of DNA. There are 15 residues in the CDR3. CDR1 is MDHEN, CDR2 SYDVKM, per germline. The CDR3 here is CASSLTGSLTDTQYF.

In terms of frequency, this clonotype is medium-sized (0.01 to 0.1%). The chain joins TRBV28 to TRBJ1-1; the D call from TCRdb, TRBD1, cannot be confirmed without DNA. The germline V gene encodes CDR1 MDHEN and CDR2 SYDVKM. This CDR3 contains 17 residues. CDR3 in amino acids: CASSTAGTGTKNTEAFF.

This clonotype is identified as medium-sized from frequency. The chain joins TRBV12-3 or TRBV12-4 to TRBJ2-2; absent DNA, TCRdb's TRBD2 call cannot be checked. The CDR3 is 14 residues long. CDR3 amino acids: CASKEEGLGGELFF.